These 6 T cell receptor beta chains were sequenced from one sample in a study of T cell responses to AZD1222 COVID-19 vaccine. Libraries were prepared by immunoSEQ multiplex PCR; TCRdb keeps only in-frame clonotypes and omits some of them. The repertoire holds 130,000 to 150,000 clones, with roughly nine tenths as singletons. The sample consisted of peripheral blood, taken on day 0 of AZD1222 vaccination. These receptors originate from an adult in good health.

The J gene is TRBJ2-2, the V gene TRBV7-2, with unresolved D. CDR1 is SGHTA and CDR2 is FQGNSA in the germline V gene. Trimming shortened V by 5 bases and J by 6 bases, and 22 bases separated the two germline ends. This CDR3 is 17 amino acids long. CDR3 bases: TGTGCCAGCAGCGATGACCGGGCCCCCCGATTCCCCGGGGAGCTGTTTTTT. This encodes CASSDDRAPRFPGELFF.

This clone was recorded a few times. This chain uses TRBV28 with TRBJ2-7, with D tentatively TRBD1 or TRBD2 (6 bases each). The V gene lost 6 bases and the J gene lost 3 bases, with 30 bases spanning the gap. Germline V gives CDR1 MDHEN, CDR2 SYDVKM. The CDR3 totals 19 residues. CDR3 nucleotide sequence: TGTGCCAGCAGCTTAATGGGACTGGGACATAAAGGTTTACACTACGAGCAGTACTTC. Amino acid sequence: CASSLMGLGHKGLHYEQYF.

The V and J genes are TRBV5-6 and TRBJ1-1; D might be TRBD1 (6 bases). The V end lost 7 bases, the J end lost 1 base, and 17 bases lay between the germline ends. Germline V lookup: CDR1 SGHDT, CDR2 YYEEEE. CDR3 length: 15 amino acids. CDR3 residues: CASLGRGSRNTEAFF. The CDR3 bases are TGTGCCAGCTTGGGAAGGGGGAGTAGGAACACTGAAGCTTTCTTT.

This chain connects TRBV4-3 to TRBJ2-3; D ambiguous. Germline CDR1 LGHNA, CDR2 YSLEER. The CDR3 length is 15 residues. V was pared by 0 bases and J by 4 bases, with 11 bases between. The CDR3 DNA reads TGCGCCAGCAGCCAAGACCGACTCAGTTCAGATACGCAGTATTTT. Protein: CASSQDRLSSDTQYF.

The V call is TRBV5-6, the J call TRBJ2-3, with D unclear. CDR1 SGHDT and CDR2 YYEEEE come from the germline V gene. This CDR3 is built from 17 residues. V lost 0 bases and J 0 bases, leaving 14 bases between the germline ends. CDR3 coding DNA: TGTGCCAGCAGCTTGGCCGGCGCAGGCATTAGCACAGATACGCAGTATTTT. Its protein is CASSLAGAGISTDTQYF.

This clone was picked up a small number of times. The chain uses TRBV6-5 and TRBJ1-6; TRBD1 might be the D (6 bases). Between the trimmed V and J ends, which lost 8 bases and 5 bases, there was a span of 13 bases. The germline V gene has CDR1 MNHEY and CDR2 SVGAGI. The CDR3 totals 14 residues. CDR3 region: CASAKGGNNSPLHF. CDR3 coding DNA: TGTGCCAGCGCCAAAGGGGGGAATAATTCACCCCTCCACTTT.